A single sample is the source of the 26 T cell receptor beta chains below, sequenced in a study of blood T cell repertoires in COVID-19. Data came from immunoSEQ multiplex PCR; TCRdb stores just in-frame clones and leaves some out. The top ten hold approximately 1.6% of the sample, which has about 140,000 clones, about 84% seen once. Sample: PBMCs or T cells enriched from blood (not recorded which). The receptor source for this set is a woman between 18 and 29 years old who had been exposed to COVID-19.

CDR3 sequence reads: CASTLGKGVTGHNQPQHF. DNA for the CDR3: TGTGCCAGTACCCTTGGGAAAGGGGTGACAGGCCACAATCAGCCCCAGCATTTT. This chain uses TRBV19 with TRBJ1-5; tentative D call: TRBD1 (6 bases). The CDR3 has 18 amino acids. The germline V gene encodes CDR1 LNHDA and CDR2 SQIVND (reference sequence). V was cut by 7 bases and J by 3 bases, with 25 bases left in between.

V usage is TRBV6-4 and J usage is TRBJ2-1; D ambiguous. The germline V gene encodes CDR1 MRHNA and CDR2 SNTAGT. CDR3 length: 14 residues. Trimming cost V 5 bases and J 3 bases, with 11 bases left between them. This CDR3 is CASSLESYYNEQFF. The DNA of the CDR3 is TGTGCCAGCAGTCTAGAATCCTACTACAATGAGCAGTTCTTC.

For this clone: Within the sample, other DNA sequences also encode this same CDR3. The chain links TRBV7-8 to TRBJ1-2, with a weak D call TRBD1 (5 bases). CDR1 and CDR2 from the germline V gene are SGHVS and FQNEAQ. This CDR3 is built from 12 residues. V gave up 5 bases and J gave up 5 bases, with 9 bases separating them. The CDR3 nucleotides read TGTGCCAGCAGCCCGGGGGGTTATGGCTACACCTTC. This sequence encodes CASSPGGYGYTF.

This sequence joins TRBV5-1 and TRBJ1-5, with a weak D call TRBD1 (6 bases). This CDR3 has 14 residues. Trimming removed 4 bases from V and 7 bases from J, with 15 bases in between. Germline assignment: CDR1 SGHRS and CDR2 YFSETQ. CDR3 DNA sequence: TGCGCCAGCAGCCCCGAGGGGGTGGGGCAGCCCCAGCATTTT. Translated, it gives CASSPEGVGQPQHF.

The CDR3 bases are TGTGCCAGCAGAGGCGGGACAGGGGGCCCCGGGGAGCTGTTTTTT. Translated: CASRGGTGGPGELFF. The chain recombines TRBV6-5 with TRBJ2-2; 12 bases map to TRBD1. V lost 6 bases to trimming and J lost 6 bases; unmatched junction nucleotides: 5. The CDR3 is made up of 15 amino acids. Germline CDR1 is MNHEY and CDR2 is SVGAGI.

J is TRBJ2-4 and V is TRBV7-9, with D possibly matching TRBD1 (6 bases). Germline V gene lookup returns CDR1 SEHNR and CDR2 FQNEAQ (reference sequence). The CDR3 contains 16 residues. V lost 1 base and J lost 1, with 11 bases in between. CDR3 region: CASSLGQGLAKNIQYF. DNA of the CDR3: TGTGCCAGCAGCTTAGGTCAGGGGCTTGCCAAAAACATTCAGTACTTC.

Only a few counts were recorded for this clone. The chain is built from TRBV5-5 and TRBJ1-6, with 8 bases lining up with TRBD1. V was clipped by 2 bases and J by 5 bases; unmatched bases: 3. The germline V gene has CDR1 SGHKS and CDR2 YYEKEE (reference sequence). The CDR3 is 15 amino acids. The CDR3 DNA is TGTGCCAGCAGCTTAGCAGGGGGCGATAATTCACCCCTCCACTTT. This translates into CASSLAGGDNSPLHF.

V gene TRBV28 combines with J gene TRBJ1-4; TRBD1 might be the D (5 bases). The CDR3 is 14 amino acids. Germline values: CDR1 MDHEN, CDR2 SYDVKM. The V and J ends lost 6 bases and 8 bases respectively, with 16 bases between them. The CDR3 DNA is TGTGCCAGCAGCCCTGGAGGGGCGGGCGAAAAACTGTTTTTT. Amino acids: CASSPGGAGEKLFF.

V gene TRBV11-1 combines with J gene TRBJ2-3; D possibly corresponds to TRBD2 (6 bases). The CDR3 is made up of 14 amino acids. V gave up 5 bases and J gave up 1 base, with 10 bases separating them. Germline CDR1 SGHAT, CDR2 FQDESV (reference sequence). CDR3 sequence (DNA): TGTGCCAGCAGCGGTGGAGGGGGCACAGATACGCAGTATTTT. Its translation is CASSGGGGTDTQYF. The full variable domain, its missing parts supplied by reference TRBV11-1 and TRBJ2-3, is EAEVAQSPRYKITEKSQAVAFWCDPISGHATLYWYRQILGQGPELLVQFQDESVVDDSQLPKDRFSAERLKGVDSTLKIQPAELGDSAMYLCASSGGGGTDTQYFGPGTRLTVL.

This chain connects TRBV7-2 to TRBJ2-7; D may be TRBD1 (6 bases). Trimming pared 5 bases from V and 12 bases from J, leaving 14 bases between. The CDR3 extends over 11 amino acids. CDR1 and CDR2 from the germline V gene are SGHTA and FQGNSA. CDR3 region: CASSPGQRLYF. Written as DNA, the CDR3 is TGTGCCAGCAGCCCAGGACAGAGACTGTACTTC.

J is TRBJ2-3 and V is TRBV2; 10 bases are a match to TRBD2. This CDR3 has 17 amino acids. CDR1 is SNHLY, CDR2 FYNNEI, per germline. Trimming took 3 bases from V and 0 from J; bases not matched to a gene: 6. The CDR3, as DNA: TGTGCCAGCAGTGACCCACTAGCGGGGTCTAGCACAGATACGCAGTATTTT. This translates into CASSDPLAGSSTDTQYF. Full variable domain (rest looked up from reference TRBV2 and TRBJ2-3): EPEVTQTPSHQVTQMGQEVILRCVPISNHLYFYWYRQILGQKVEFLVSFYNNEISEKSEIFDDQFSVERPDGSNFTLKIRSTKLEDSAMYFCASSDPLAGSSTDTQYFGPGTRLTVL.

The chain employs TRBV19 and TRBJ1-1; D gene uncertain. The CDR3 sequence is 14 residues long. CDR1 and CDR2 from the germline V gene are LNHDA and SQIVND (reference sequence). V shed 0 bases and J shed 5 bases, with 10 bases lying between them. The CDR3 here is CASSIERGGTEAFF. In nucleotides, the CDR3 is TGTGCCAGTAGTATAGAACGGGGAGGTACTGAAGCTTTCTTT.

The CDR3, as DNA: TGCAGCGCCACCGAGGTGAACACTGAAGCTTTCTTT. This encodes CSATEVNTEAFF. V is TRBV29-1 and J is TRBJ1-1; D call uncertain. The germline CDR1 and CDR2 sequences are SQVTM and ANQGSEA. V lost 7 bases and J lost 0, with 9 bases in between. The CDR3 contains 12 residues.

This rearrangement joins TRBV18 to TRBJ1-5, with no clear D. The germline V gene encodes CDR1 KGHSH and CDR2 LQKENI. Trimming took off 4 bases at V and 7 bases at J, with 11 bases between the two ends. This CDR3 spans 13 amino acids. The CDR3: CASSQAEGQPQHF. The CDR3 bases are TGTGCCAGCTCACAGGCAGAGGGCCAGCCCCAGCATTTT.

The chain couples TRBV12-5 to TRBJ1-1; 9 positions agree with TRBD1. Germline V gene data show CDR1 as LGHNT and CDR2 as FRNRAP. This CDR3 comprises 13 residues. V gave up 6 bases and J gave up 6 bases; unmatched junction bases: 5. This CDR3 reads CASGMDRGPEAFF. In nucleotides, the CDR3 is TGTGCTAGTGGGATGGACAGGGGACCTGAAGCTTTCTTT.

V is TRBV3-1 (or the pseudogene TRBV3-2) and J is TRBJ1-2; D gene unclear. This CDR3 has 13 residues. Trimming removed 1 base at V and 4 bases at J, with 7 bases between. Germline CDR1 and CDR2: LGHDT and YNNKEL (reference sequence). The CDR3 spells CASSQAGPYGYTF. The CDR3 DNA is TGTGCCAGCAGCCAAGCAGGTCCCTATGGCTACACCTTC.

The V gene is TRBV10-3, the J gene TRBJ2-7, with D possibly matching TRBD2 (5 bases). Trimming removed 3 bases at V and 0 bases at J, with 12 bases between. In germline, CDR1 is ENHRY, CDR2 SYGVKD. This CDR3 spans 15 amino acids. CDR3 sequence reads: CAISDSAKSSYEQYF. The CDR3 nucleotides are TGTGCCATCAGTGATAGCGCGAAGAGCTCCTACGAGCAGTACTTC.

A remark on this clone: At the DNA level, this CDR3 is encoded by other sequences in the same sample as well. The V and J genes are TRBV7-9 and TRBJ1-1, with a tentative D call TRBD1 (5 bases). Trimming removed 3 bases from V and 2 bases from J, with 10 bases in between. CDR3 length equals 14 residues. Germline values: CDR1 SEHNR, CDR2 FQNEAQ (reference sequence). CDR3 DNA: TGTGCCAGCAGCTTGGGGCAGGGTAACACTGAAGCTTTCTTT. Its translation: CASSLGQGNTEAFF.

This chain uses TRBV5-1 with TRBJ2-1; TRBD2 is a possible D gene (6 bases). In germline, CDR1 is SGHRS, CDR2 YFSETQ. The CDR3 has 15 amino acids. V shed 0 bases and J shed 3 bases, with 10 bases lying between them. The CDR3 coding sequence is TGCGCCAGCAGCTTGGCAGTAGCGGTCTACAATGAGCAGTTCTTC. Protein product: CASSLAVAVYNEQFF.

This clone was counted at least ten times. The rearrangement joins TRBV11-2 to TRBJ1-1; D not certain. V was trimmed by 5 bases and J by 11 bases, leaving 18 bases between them. The CDR3 sequence is 13 residues long. CDR1 and CDR2 from the germline V gene are SGHAT and FQNNGV. The CDR3 loop reads CASSPYGAARAFF. DNA for the CDR3: TGTGCCAGCAGCCCGTACGGAGCGGCGAGGGCTTTCTTT.

The rearrangement uses TRBV6-1 and TRBJ1-6, with TRBD1 as a possible D gene (6 bases). In germline, CDR1 is MNHNS, CDR2 SASEGT. V lost 3 bases, J lost 10 bases, and 13 bases lay in between. The length of the CDR3 is 14 residues. The CDR3 DNA reads TGTGCCAGCAGTGATCGGACAGCTGGGTCACCCCTCCACTTT. Translated: CASSDRTAGSPLHF.

This clone showed up just once. The rearrangement joins TRBV6-5 to TRBJ2-5; a weak D match, TRBD1 (6 bases). Germline V gene sequence: CDR1 MNHEY, CDR2 SVGAGI. V was clipped by 5 bases and J by 3 bases, with 10 bases between them. The CDR3 sequence is 13 residues long. Here the CDR3 DNA reads TGTGCCAGCAGTAGAGGACAGAAAGAGACCCAGTACTTC. Its protein product is CASSRGQKETQYF.

The chain has TRBV6-4 and TRBJ2-1, with TRBD2 matching 13 bases. Germline assignment: CDR1 MRHNA and CDR2 SNTAGT. With 4 bases clipped from V and 6 bases from J, the junction kept 3 bases outside the gene matches. CDR3 size: 15 residues. The CDR3 DNA is TGTGCCAGCAGTGTGGGACTAGCGGGAATCAATGAGCAGTTCTTC. It is translated as CASSVGLAGINEQFF.

This rearrangement joins TRBV19 to TRBJ2-1, with TRBD2 identical over 9 bases. This CDR3 has 14 amino acids. After removal of 7 bases from V and 10 bases from J, the junction contained 11 bases not matched to a gene. In germline, CDR1 is LNHDA, CDR2 SQIVND (reference sequence). The CDR3 DNA reads TGTGCCAGTACTTGGCGGGAGGGCCTCTTGGAGCAGTTCTTC. Its translation: CASTWREGLLEQFF.

This chain links TRBV7-3 with TRBJ2-3; a weak D match, TRBD2 (5 bases). The CDR3 runs 13 residues. Per the germline V gene, CDR1 is SGHTA and CDR2 is FQGTGA. V was pared by 5 bases and J by 1 base, with 7 bases between. CDR3 DNA sequence: TGTGCCAGCAGCCCCGGGGGCACAGATACGCAGTATTTT. Its protein is CASSPGGTDTQYF.

The chain links TRBV11-3 to TRBJ1-4, with 7 bases aligning to TRBD1. J was trimmed by 7 bases and V by 3 bases; bases with no gene match: 17. CDR1 SGHNT and CDR2 YENEEA come from the germline V gene. This CDR3 is 18 amino acids long. CDR3 amino acids: CASSFGQVWGALIEKLFF. The CDR3 DNA sequence: TGTGCCAGCAGCTTCGGACAGGTTTGGGGCGCCCTGATTGAAAAACTGTTTTTT.